Listed here is a single T cell receptor beta chain. This specimen comes from a study of shared T cell receptors in the human thymus. Sequencing was performed with immunoSEQ multiplex PCR; in TCRdb, only in-frame clones are kept and a portion is missing. The table shows 600,000 or so clones, with about 89% occurring only once. The same sample was also used in a study of human thymus T cells. That source reports: Donors consisted of healthy Finnish infants (having corrective surgery for congenital heart defects). Resections from corrective heart surgery supplied the thymus tissue. Thymic and blood repertoires seemed to show skewed V and J gene use.

This sequence originates from a boy younger than two with a congenital heart defect. Sequencing input: thymocytes.

The CDR3 bases are TGTGCCAGCAGCGCCGGGGGACAGGCGAATTCACCCCTCCACTTT. It yields the protein CASSAGGQANSPLHF. The V gene is TRBV9, the J gene TRBJ1-6; 8 bases are shared with TRBD1. The junction had 6 bases not matched to a gene; V was cut back by 3 bases and J by 7 bases. This CDR3 is built from 15 residues. The germline gives CDR1 SGDLS, CDR2 YYNGEE.